The subject of this entry is one T cell receptor (beta chain). The sample holds a few counts of this clone. Its antigen is not yet known. No much larger clonotype is one base removed from it; base qualities were not supplied. TCRbeta CDR3 regions were amplified from genomic DNA using the immunoSEQ Assay, a bias-controlled multiplex PCR. The original methods were these. Within the assay, amplification of reference gene primers was used to estimate how many nucleated cells each sample contained. Sequence reads were collapsed and filtered to measure the absolute abundance of every unique TCRbeta CDR3 rearrangement. For each sample, productive Simpson clonality was calculated as the square root of Simpson's diversity index over productive rearrangements. This immuneACCESS table, as held by TCRdb, lists in-frame sequences with V and J called but not all clones. Of the missing ones, under half trace to an unresolved V gene in checked studies; the others have no known cause. That table supplies the V and J calls and clone size; D and trimming were determined from the DNA. This sample comprises about 170,000 clones, under 85% of them detected only once. Of the sample, about 3% falls within the top ten clones.

This entry is derived from a study of blood T cell repertoires in COVID-19 (TCRdb year 2020). Background for the entire study: The collaborator samples originated in the United States, Italy and Spain and spanned the acute and convalescent phases of COVID-19. The prospective study material was composed of cDNA or gDNA derived from T cells, B-cell-depleted T cells, or PBMCs. Deeply sampled blood TCRbeta repertoires from subjects exposed to, actively infected with, or recovered from COVID-19 were included in the dataset. A freely available public database, intended as a resource for researchers studying the immune response to SARS-CoV-2, is where the repertoires were released. Samples came from the ongoing ImmuneRACE study (first 160 participants) plus 1,254 subjects from 6 global collaborators. The sample metadata nearly always contained a de-identified subject ID, COVID-19 status, age in years and sex. Where HLA class I and class II types were available, the types were taken from metadata supplied by the sample provider, not from assay-based typing. Paper-wide results and their limitations: Clinical and demographic metadata were provided uncurated, with the amount varying by source and participant.

Collaborating institutions collected whole blood in K2EDTA tubes following their own protocols. Collaborator samples were shipped for TCRbeta analysis as frozen whole blood, isolated PBMCs, or DNA extracted from either sample type. Relative to germline, V is missing 1 base and J is missing 5 bases, with 3 bases of the junction outside any gene match. As encoded in the germline V gene, CDR1 is SGHTA while CDR2 is FQGNSA. Taken from cysteine to phenylalanine, the CDR3 has 15 residues. Kept here is only the CDR3 DNA, which spans 45 bases and is read in frame from base 1. This TCR was sampled from a man aged 65 to 85 with acute or convalescent COVID-19. Sequenced material: peripheral blood. The chain uses TRBV7-2 and TRBJ2-5, and 11 bases in between align with TRBD2. DNA sequence: TGTGCCAGCAGCTTAGGGCTAGCGGGGGGTGAGACCCAGTACTTC. Its amino acids are CASSLGLAGGETQYF.